The TCR beta chain under discussion was sequenced for a study of shared clonotypes between healthy human individuals. The CDR3 is 13 residues long. Germline values: CDR1 MNHEY, CDR2 SVGAGI. V shed 6 bases and J 7 bases; nucleotides not matched to a gene: 8. Around 200 ng DNA, 25,000 to 35,000 T cell genomes, went into each sorted-subset replicate PCR. Sequenced by immunoSEQ multiplex PCR; TCRdb stores in-frame clones only, minus some. Among about 770,000 clones, approximately 72% were seen once, and the ten largest hold approximately 1.8%. The rearrangement uses TRBV6-5 and TRBJ2-7; TRBD2 matches at 8 bases. The receptor's source is a woman aged 25 to 45 in good health. Sample: memory CD4+ T cells sorted from blood. Noted subset: CD45RA-negative fraction. The CDR3 sequence: CASRNGLAGEQYF. The CDR3 bases are TGTGCCAGCAGAAACGGACTAGCTGGTGAGCAGTACTTC.